One sample yielded the 13 T cell receptor beta chains listed below, sequenced in a study of CD8 T cells in ankylosing spondylitis. These receptors lack a known antigen. One entry per CDR3 protein results from TCRdb running MiXCR on the 5' RACE reads. Of 700,000 to 850,000 distinct CDR3 sequences listed, over 9.5% were seen once; the top ten hold more than 0.5%. General study findings and limits: For ankylosing spondylitis blood, a TCR beta motif of eight or nine highly homologous variants appeared characteristic.

The sample taken for sequencing was blood, either unsorted or a sorted T cell fraction (not recorded which). The receptors originated from a male donor with ankylosing spondylitis.

The chain is built from TRBV19 and TRBJ2-2; no clear D gene. Germline V gene lookup returns CDR1 LNHDA and CDR2 SQIVND (reference sequence). V shed 6 bases and J shed 1 base, with 12 bases lying between them. The CDR3 length is 15 residues. The CDR3 nucleotides are TGTGCCAGTAGATCCGTAGGCAGGAACACCGGGGAGCTGTTTTTT. Its translation is CASRSVGRNTGELFF.

This clonotype showed up just a few times. The rearrangement joins TRBV20-1 to TRBJ1-3; perhaps TRBD1 as D (5 bases). The CDR3 runs 18 residues. V was trimmed by 1 base and J by 3 bases, leaving 22 bases between them. Per germline, CDR1 DFQATT and CDR2 SNEGSKA (reference sequence). CDR3 loop: CSARGLPGQPRFGNTIYF. The DNA of the CDR3 is TGCAGTGCTAGAGGTTTGCCAGGGCAACCACGATTTGGAAACACCATATATTTT.

V is TRBV11-1 and J is TRBJ2-1; D might be TRBD1 (5 bases). This CDR3 contains 16 residues. The V gene's germline CDR1 is SGHAT and CDR2 FQDESV (reference sequence). V dropped 3 bases and J dropped 4 bases, with 16 bases sitting between them. The CDR3 sequence is CASSLSPATEYNEQFF. The CDR3 coding sequence is TGTGCCAGCAGCTTGTCCCCGGCGACAGAATACAATGAGCAGTTCTTC. The variable domain in full, completed from reference TRBV11-1 and TRBJ2-1, reads EAEVAQSPRYKITEKSQAVAFWCDPISGHATLYWYRQILGQGPELLVQFQDESVVDDSQLPKDRFSAERLKGVDSTLKIQPAELGDSAMYLCASSLSPATEYNEQFFGPGTRLTVL.

There are a few counts of this clonotype. J is TRBJ2-7 and V is TRBV2; D is unclear. The ends were cut back, 7 bases at V and 3 bases at J, with 22 bases in the middle. From germline, CDR1 is SNHLY and CDR2 FYNNEI. The CDR3 spans 16 residues. This CDR3 is CASKGTGVSWGYEQYF. CDR3 nucleotide sequence: TGTGCCAGCAAAGGAACTGGGGTCAGCTGGGGCTACGAGCAGTACTTC.

This clonotype was detected a few times. The gene calls are TRBV20-1 and TRBJ1-1; TRBD1 matches 9 bases. The CDR3 spans 14 residues. Germline CDR1 reads DFQATT; CDR2 reads SNEGSKA (reference sequence). V was pared by 4 bases and J by 1 base, with 4 bases of the junction left unmatched. The DNA of the CDR3 is TGCAGTGCTACCCGACAGGGGGGGAACACTGAAGCTTTCTTT. Translating gives CSATRQGGNTEAFF.

V gene TRBV4-3 combines with J gene TRBJ2-1; 8 bases match TRBD2. V lost 4 bases and J lost 8; bases outside the gene matches: 7. CDR1 is LGHNA, CDR2 YSLEER, per germline. The CDR3 totals 14 residues. CDR3 DNA: TGCGCCAGCAGCCGGACCGGGGGGGCGGATGAGCAGTTCTTC. Translation gives CASSRTGGADEQFF.

V usage is TRBV18 and J usage is TRBJ2-3; D ambiguous. Trimming pared 2 bases from V and 5 bases from J, leaving 5 bases between. The CDR3 has 12 amino acids. CDR1 and CDR2 from the germline V gene are KGHSH and LQKENI. Here the CDR3 DNA reads TGTGCCAGCTCACCATTTGGAGATACGCAGTATTTT. This encodes CASSPFGDTQYF.

This clonotype was recorded a few times. The rearrangement links TRBV5-5 to TRBJ2-7; 9 nucleotides match TRBD1. Germline CDR1 and CDR2: SGHKS and YYEKEE (reference sequence). The CDR3 consists of 14 residues. V gave up 0 bases and J gave up 12 bases; unmatched junction bases: 10. The CDR3 region is CASSLAGTGNNRYF. CDR3 coding DNA: TGTGCCAGCAGCTTGGCCGGGACAGGGAACAATCGGTACTTC.

In this sample, this clonotype turned up a few times. The J gene is TRBJ1-6, the V gene TRBV20-1; D is undetermined. The CDR3 is 13 amino acids. Trimming pared 4 bases from V and 7 bases from J, leaving 11 bases between. Looked up from germline, CDR1 is DFQATT and CDR2 is SNEGSKA (reference sequence). The CDR3: CSAMGPLNSPLHF. In DNA form, the CDR3 reads TGCAGTGCTATGGGTCCCCTGAATTCACCCCTCCACTTT.

V is TRBV12-3 or TRBV12-4 and J is TRBJ2-1; perhaps TRBD2 as D (6 bases). V was shortened by 6 bases and J by 7 bases, with 13 bases between the two germline ends. The CDR3 has 13 residues. The CDR3 coding sequence is TGTGCCAGCAGCCAGCGGGTTTTGAATGAGCAGTTCTTC. Its translation: CASSQRVLNEQFF.

The rearrangement uses TRBV28 and TRBJ1-5, with 11 bases matching TRBD1. The V gene's germline CDR1 is MDHEN and CDR2 SYDVKM. Losses at the gene ends were 4 bases for V and 5 bases for J; bases not matched to a gene: 1. The CDR3 is made up of 14 amino acids. Here the CDR3 reads CASSWTGGDQPQHF. CDR3 nucleotides: TGTGCCAGCAGTTGGACAGGGGGCGATCAGCCCCAGCATTTT.

V usage is TRBV5-1 and J usage is TRBJ2-2; 7 bases are shared with TRBD1. Germline loops: CDR1 SGHRS, CDR2 YFSETQ. J lost 4 bases, V lost 7 bases, and 7 bases had no gene match. This CDR3 is built from 14 residues. CDR3 residues: CASFLTGRTGELFF. Written as DNA, the CDR3 is TGCGCCAGCTTCCTGACAGGGCGCACCGGGGAGCTGTTTTTT.

This clonotype has only one observation. The J gene is TRBJ1-2, the V gene TRBV7-9; a weak D match, TRBD1 (6 bases). This CDR3 is 14 amino acids long. Per the germline V gene, CDR1 is SEHNR and CDR2 is FQNEAQ (reference sequence). The V gene lost 5 bases and the J gene lost 5 bases, with 15 bases spanning the gap. CDR3 amino acids: CASSGGWGNYGYTF. CDR3 DNA sequence: TGTGCCAGCAGCGGGGGCTGGGGGAATTATGGCTACACCTTC. Combining the CDR3 with reference TRBV7-9 and TRBJ1-2 gives the whole variable domain DTGVSQNPRHKITKRGQNVTFRCDPISEHNRLYWYRQTLGQGPEFLTYFQNEAQLEKSRLLSDRFSAERPKGSFSTLEIQRTEQGDSAMYLCASSGGWGNYGYTFGSGTRLTVV.